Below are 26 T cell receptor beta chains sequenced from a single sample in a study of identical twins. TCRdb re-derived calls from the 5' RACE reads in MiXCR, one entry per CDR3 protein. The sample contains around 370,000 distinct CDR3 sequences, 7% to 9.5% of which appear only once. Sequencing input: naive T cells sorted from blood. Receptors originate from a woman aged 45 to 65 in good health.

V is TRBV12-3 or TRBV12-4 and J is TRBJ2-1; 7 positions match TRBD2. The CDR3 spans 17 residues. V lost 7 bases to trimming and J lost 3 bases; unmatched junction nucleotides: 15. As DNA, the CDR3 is TGTGCCAGCAAAGGTGAGGTGTGGCGGGAGCACTACAATGAGCAGTTCTTC. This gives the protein CASKGEVWREHYNEQFF.

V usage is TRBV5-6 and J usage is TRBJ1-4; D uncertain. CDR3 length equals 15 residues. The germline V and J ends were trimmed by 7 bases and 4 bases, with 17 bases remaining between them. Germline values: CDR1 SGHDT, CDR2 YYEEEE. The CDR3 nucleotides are TGTGCCAGCGGCCTTCGGGCAGCCCTTAATGAAAAACTGTTTTTT. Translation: CASGLRAALNEKLFF.

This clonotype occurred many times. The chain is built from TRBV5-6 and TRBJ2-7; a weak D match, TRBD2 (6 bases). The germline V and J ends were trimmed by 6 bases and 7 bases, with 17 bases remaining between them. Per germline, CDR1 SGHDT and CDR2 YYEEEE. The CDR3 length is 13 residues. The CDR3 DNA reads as TGTGCCAGCACCCCTGTGGTGGGGGGTGAGCAGTACTTC. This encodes CASTPVVGGEQYF.

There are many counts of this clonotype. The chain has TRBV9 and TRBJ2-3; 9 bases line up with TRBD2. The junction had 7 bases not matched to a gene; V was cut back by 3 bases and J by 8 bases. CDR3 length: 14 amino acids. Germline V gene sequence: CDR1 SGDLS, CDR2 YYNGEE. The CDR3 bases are TGTGCCAGCAGCGCCGGACTAGCGTCGGGTACGCAGTATTTT. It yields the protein CASSAGLASGTQYF.

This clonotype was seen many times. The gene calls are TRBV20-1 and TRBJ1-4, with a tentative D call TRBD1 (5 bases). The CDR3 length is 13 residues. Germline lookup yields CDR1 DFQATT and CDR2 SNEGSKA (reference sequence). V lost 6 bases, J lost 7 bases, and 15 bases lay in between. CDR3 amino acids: CSATWQGSEKLFF. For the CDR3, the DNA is TGCAGTGCCACGTGGCAGGGTAGTGAAAAACTGTTTTTT.

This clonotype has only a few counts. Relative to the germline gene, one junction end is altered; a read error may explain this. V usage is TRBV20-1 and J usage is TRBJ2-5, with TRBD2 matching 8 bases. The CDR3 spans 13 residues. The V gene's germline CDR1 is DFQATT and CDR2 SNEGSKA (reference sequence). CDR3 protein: CSARPYRGGTRVF. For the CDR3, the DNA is TGCAGTGCTAGGCCTTATAGGGGAGGGACTAGGGTTTTC.

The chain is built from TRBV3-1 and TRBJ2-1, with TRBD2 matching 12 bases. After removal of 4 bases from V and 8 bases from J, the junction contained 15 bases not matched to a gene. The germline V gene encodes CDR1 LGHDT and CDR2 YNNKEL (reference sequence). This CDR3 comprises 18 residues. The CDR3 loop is CASSPLWLAGGMLDEQFF. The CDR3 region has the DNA TGTGCCAGCAGCCCCCTCTGGCTAGCGGGAGGGATGTTGGATGAGCAGTTCTTC.

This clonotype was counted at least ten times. In DNA form, the CDR3 reads TGTGCCAGCAGCGTAGGGTCTAGAGTACTCAACAATGAGCAGTTCTTC. It codes for CASSVGSRVLNNEQFF. The V gene is TRBV9, the J gene TRBJ2-1; D is unresolved. CDR3 length equals 16 residues. Trimming stripped 0 bases from V and 5 bases from J, with 15 bases between. Germline CDR1 is SGDLS and CDR2 is YYNGEE.

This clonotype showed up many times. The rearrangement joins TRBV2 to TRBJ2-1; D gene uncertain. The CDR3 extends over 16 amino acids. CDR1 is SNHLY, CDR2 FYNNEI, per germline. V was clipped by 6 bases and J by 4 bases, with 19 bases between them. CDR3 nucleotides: TGTGCCAGCAGCGACAACGGTCTGGCTTTATACAATGAGCAGTTCTTC. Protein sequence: CASSDNGLALYNEQFF.

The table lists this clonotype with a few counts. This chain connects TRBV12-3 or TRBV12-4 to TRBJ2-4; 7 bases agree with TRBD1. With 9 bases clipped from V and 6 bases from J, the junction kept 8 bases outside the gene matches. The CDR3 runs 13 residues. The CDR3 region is CASMQGERNIQYF. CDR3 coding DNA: TGTGCCAGTATGCAGGGGGAGAGAAACATTCAGTACTTC.

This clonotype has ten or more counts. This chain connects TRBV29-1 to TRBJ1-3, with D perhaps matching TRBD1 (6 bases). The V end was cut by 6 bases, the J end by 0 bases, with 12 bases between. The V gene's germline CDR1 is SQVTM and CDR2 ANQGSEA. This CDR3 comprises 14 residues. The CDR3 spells CSVSGAVSGNTIYF. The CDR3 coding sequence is TGCAGCGTCTCAGGGGCCGTCTCTGGAAACACCATATATTTT.

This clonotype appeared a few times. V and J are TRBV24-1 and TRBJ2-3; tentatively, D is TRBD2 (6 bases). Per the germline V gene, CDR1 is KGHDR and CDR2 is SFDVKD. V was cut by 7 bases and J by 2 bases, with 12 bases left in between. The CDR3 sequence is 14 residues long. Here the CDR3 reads CATRGTYNTDTQYF. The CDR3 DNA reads TGTGCCACCAGAGGGACTTACAACACAGATACGCAGTATTTT.

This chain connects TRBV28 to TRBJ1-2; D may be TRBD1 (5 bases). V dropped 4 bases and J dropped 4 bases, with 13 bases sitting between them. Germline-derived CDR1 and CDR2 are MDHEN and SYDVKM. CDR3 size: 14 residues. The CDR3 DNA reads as TGTGCCAGCAGTTACAGGACCAGCATCTATGGCTACACCTTC. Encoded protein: CASSYRTSIYGYTF.

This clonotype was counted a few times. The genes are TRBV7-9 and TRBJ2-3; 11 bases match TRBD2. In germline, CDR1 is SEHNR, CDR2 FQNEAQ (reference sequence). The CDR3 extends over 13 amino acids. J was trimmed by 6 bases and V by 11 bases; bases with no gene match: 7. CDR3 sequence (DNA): TGTGCCGGCACCGGACTAGCGGGTGATACGCAGTATTTT. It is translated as CAGTGLAGDTQYF.

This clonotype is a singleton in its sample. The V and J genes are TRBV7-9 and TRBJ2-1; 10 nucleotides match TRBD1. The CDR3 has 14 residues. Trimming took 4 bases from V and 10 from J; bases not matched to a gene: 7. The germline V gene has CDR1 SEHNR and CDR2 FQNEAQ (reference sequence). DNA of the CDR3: TGTGCCAGCAGCTCGGGACAGGGGTATATCGAGCAGTTCTTC. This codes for CASSSGQGYIEQFF.

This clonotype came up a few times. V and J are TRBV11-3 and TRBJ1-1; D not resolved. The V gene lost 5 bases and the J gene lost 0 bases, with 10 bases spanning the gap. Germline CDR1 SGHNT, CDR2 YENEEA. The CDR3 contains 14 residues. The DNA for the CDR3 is TGTGCCAGCAGCCGAAGGTCTATGAACACTGAAGCTTTCTTT. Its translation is CASSRRSMNTEAFF.

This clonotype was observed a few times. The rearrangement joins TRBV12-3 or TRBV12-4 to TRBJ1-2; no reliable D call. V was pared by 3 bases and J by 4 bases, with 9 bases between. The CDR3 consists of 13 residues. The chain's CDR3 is CASSLTQLYGYTF. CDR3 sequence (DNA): TGTGCCAGCAGTTTGACACAGCTCTATGGCTACACCTTC.

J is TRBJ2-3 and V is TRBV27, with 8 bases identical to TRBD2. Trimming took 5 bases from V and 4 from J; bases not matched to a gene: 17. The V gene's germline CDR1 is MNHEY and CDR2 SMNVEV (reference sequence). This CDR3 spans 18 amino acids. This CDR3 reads CASSDITSGSSEADTQYF. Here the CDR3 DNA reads TGTGCCAGCAGTGATATAACTAGCGGCAGTTCAGAGGCAGATACGCAGTATTTT.

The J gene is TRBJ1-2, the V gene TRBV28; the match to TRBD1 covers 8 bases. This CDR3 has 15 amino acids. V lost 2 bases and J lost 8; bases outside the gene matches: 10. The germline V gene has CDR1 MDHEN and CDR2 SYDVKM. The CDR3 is CASSLRGQGAMGYTF. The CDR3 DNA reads TGTGCCAGCAGTTTAAGGGGCCAGGGGGCGATGGGCTACACCTTC.

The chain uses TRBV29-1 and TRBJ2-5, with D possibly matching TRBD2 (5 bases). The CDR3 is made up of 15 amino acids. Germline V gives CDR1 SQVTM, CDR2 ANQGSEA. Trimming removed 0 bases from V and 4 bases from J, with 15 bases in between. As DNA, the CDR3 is TGCAGCGTTGAAGAAGGCCGGGGTCTATTAGAGACCCAGTACTTC. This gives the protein CSVEEGRGLLETQYF.

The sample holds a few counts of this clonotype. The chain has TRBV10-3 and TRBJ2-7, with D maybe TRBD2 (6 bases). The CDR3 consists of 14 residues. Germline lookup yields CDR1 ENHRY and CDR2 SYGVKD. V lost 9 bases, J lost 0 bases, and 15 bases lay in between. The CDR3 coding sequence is TGTGCCATTACCGGGACTGAGGTCTCCTACGAGCAGTACGTC. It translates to CAITGTEVSYEQYV.

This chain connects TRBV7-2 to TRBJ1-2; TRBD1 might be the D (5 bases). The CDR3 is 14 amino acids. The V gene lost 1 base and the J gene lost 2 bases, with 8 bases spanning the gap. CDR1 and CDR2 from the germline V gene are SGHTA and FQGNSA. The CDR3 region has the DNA TGTGCCAGCAGCTTAGTAAGGGGCAACTATGGCTACACCTTC. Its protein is CASSLVRGNYGYTF.

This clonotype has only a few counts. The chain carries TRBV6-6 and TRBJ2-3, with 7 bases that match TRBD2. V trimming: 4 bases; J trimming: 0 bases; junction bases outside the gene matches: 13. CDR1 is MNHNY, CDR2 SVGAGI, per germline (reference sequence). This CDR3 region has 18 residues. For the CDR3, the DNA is TGTGCCAGCAGTTTTGGGTCCAGAGCGGGGCCTAGCACAGATACGCAGTATTTT. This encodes CASSFGSRAGPSTDTQYF.

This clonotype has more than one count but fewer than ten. The CDR3: CASSLDSRSNQPQHF. CDR3 sequence (DNA): TGTGCCAGCAGCTTAGATTCGAGAAGCAATCAGCCCCAGCATTTT. The gene calls are TRBV7-9 and TRBJ1-5; D is unresolved. Deletions cut 1 base from V and 1 base from J, with 8 bases between. Per the germline V gene, CDR1 is SEHNR and CDR2 is FQNEAQ (reference sequence). The CDR3 runs 15 residues. Full variable domain (rest looked up from reference TRBV7-9 and TRBJ1-5): DTGVSQNPRHKITKRGQNVTFRCDPISEHNRLYWYRQTLGQGPEFLTYFQNEAQLEKSRLLSDRFSAERPKGSFSTLEIQRTEQGDSAMYLCASSLDSRSNQPQHFGDGTRLSIL.

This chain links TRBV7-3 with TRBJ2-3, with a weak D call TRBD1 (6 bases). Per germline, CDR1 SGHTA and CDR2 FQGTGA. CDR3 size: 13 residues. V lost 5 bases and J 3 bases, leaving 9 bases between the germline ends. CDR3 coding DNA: TGTGCCAGCAGCAGGACAGAAACAGATACGCAGTATTTT. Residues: CASSRTETDTQYF.

CDR3 DNA sequence: TGTGCTAGACCGGGCTACACCTTC. Amino acid sequence: CARPGYTF. This chain uses TRBV12-5 with TRBJ1-2; D not certain. This CDR3 is built from 8 residues. Germline V gene sequence: CDR1 LGHNT, CDR2 FRNRAP. The ends were cut back, 9 bases at V and 8 bases at J, with 4 bases in the middle.